This T cell receptor beta chain was identified in a study of vaccination effects on CD4 cells after COVID-19. Germline lookup yields CDR1 GTSNPN and CDR2 SVGIG (reference sequence). This CDR3 comprises 12 residues. V was pared by 3 bases and J by 3 bases, with 9 bases between. Antigen-specific CD4+ T cells expanded by the ViraFEST assay with viral peptide pools were then sequenced. The culture ran for 10 days before CD4+ T cells were isolated. Infection with SARS-CoV-2 occurred in the person between March and December 2020, and PCR confirmed it. A word on this clone: Its antigen is unidentified.

Method: immunoSEQ multiplex PCR; TCRdb's copy keeps in-frame clones and lacks some. The sample contains about 45,000 clones, around 72% of which appear only once. V gene TRBV30 combines with J gene TRBJ2-7; D gene uncertain. The receptor's source is a human donor who had a prior SARS-CoV-2 infection. This sample comprised CD4+ T cells from PBMCs cultured with a peptide pool, obtained before COVID-19 vaccination. The CDR3 sequence: CAWSHTNYEQYF. The DNA for the CDR3 is TGTGCCTGGAGCCATACCAACTACGAGCAGTACTTC.